The rows below give T cell receptor beta chains drawn from one sample of a study of T cell responses to AZD1222 COVID-19 vaccine. The method was immunoSEQ multiplex PCR; TCRdb's version includes in-frame clones alone and lacks a portion of them. The repertoire has approximately 130,000 clones, roughly 92% of them found once; the top ten carry roughly 1%. Here the sequenced sample was peripheral blood, taken on day 0 of AZD1222 vaccination. The receptors were sampled from an adult in good health. Both conserved end residues are part of each CDR3. Fields, in order: V gene, CDR3 protein.

>TRBV3-1/TRBV3-2
CASSREGAGSYGYTF
>TRBV30
CAWTDGARGTEAFF
>TRBV5-1
CASSSSSGGETQYF
>TRBV19
CASSTWTERNTIYF
>TRBV7-9
CASSLEKRWAGDTEAFF
>TRBV10-1
CASSGGRNTEAFF
>TRBV14
CASSHRPGTSGGLFGTDTQYF
>TRBV5-1
CARRQGLKQEHGYTF
>TRBV14
CASSQWSWSSTDTQYF
>TRBV3-1/TRBV3-2
CASSQQGFTDTQYF
>TRBV14
CASSQVGTGGPYTF
>TRBV5-1
CASSLFSQGYNEQFF
>TRBV27
CASSLSRLGVEQFF
>TRBV5-1
CASSFRQGSYEQYF
>TRBV2
CASSAGQNTEAFF
>TRBV13
CASSLKGSGKNIQYF
>TRBV19
CASSIVPGIYEQYF
>TRBV27
CASSPGWANYGYTF
>TRBV18
CASSPSQGAEGYTF
>TRBV19
CASSISKVLADTQYF
>TRBV10-3
CAIKDVGYTEAFF
>TRBV2
CARSGVGRREKLFF
>TRBV5-1
CASRRGQGSDTQYF
>TRBV24-1
CATSDTSGGAGNEQFF
>TRBV2
CASSTGTSNSPLHF
>TRBV7-9
CASSPTRGEMTEAFF
>TRBV6-1
CASSEGAGEAYNEQFF
>TRBV6-5
CASNRAAGGQEKLFF
>TRBV5-1
CASSFQSGSYGYTF
>TRBV19
CASSIDTGINTEAFF
>TRBV2
CAINLGVVYEQYF
>TRBV7-9
CASSTTEMPQHF
>TRBV6-5
CASSADRGSTDTQYF
>TRBV7-9
CASSLPLGGANYGYTF
>TRBV11-2
CASSLGGLNEKLFF
>TRBV20-1
CFTGTGYGYTF
>TRBV2
CASSIDRGAGNTIYF
>TRBV21-1
CASSKTTGDEGEQFF
>TRBV12-3/TRBV12-4
CASGRFLNTEAFF
>TRBV13
CASSLEVGQGSTDTQYF
>TRBV5-5
CASSFGQGASNYGYTF
>TRBV5-1
CASSLEPNYGYTF
>TRBV7-2
CASSVQGAPREQYF
>TRBV5-6
CASSLEHNEQFF
>TRBV3-1/TRBV3-2
CASSQLLQGANTEAFF
>TRBV6-5
CASSSRTGHYTEAFF
>TRBV9
CASSVSGDVEETQYF
>TRBV4-1
CASSHETQVEAFF
>TRBV7-9
CASSHPRGDGYTF
>TRBV7-9
CASSSTGQGRGNTQYF
>TRBV6-5
CASSISGATEAFF
>TRBV12-5
CASAALPNTGELFF
>TRBV10-3
CAISELQLPYGYTF
>TRBV5-6
CASSFRVLGYTF
>TRBV19
CASRWTPDSNQPQHF
>TRBV19
CASSMGQVNTEAFF